This TCR beta chain came from a study of T-cell memory formation after mild COVID-19. Study-wide background: Clustering of TCRs was largely donor specific. Findings of the study overall: In pre-infection memory, a portion of responding clones appeared, which suggested that cross-reactive memory joined.

The 5'RACE method, run with constant-segment primers, produced TCR alpha and TCR beta cDNA libraries (carrying sample barcodes and UMIs). One entry per CDR3 protein results from TCRdb running MiXCR on the 5' RACE reads. The profile covers about 250,000 distinct CDR3 sequences, with 15% appearing a single time and approximately 2.1% taken by the ten largest. Looked up from germline, CDR1 is WSHSY and CDR2 is SAAADI. This CDR3 is 13 amino acids long. Trimming cost V 2 bases and J 6 bases, with 8 bases left between them. In regard to this clonotype: Its specificity is unknown.

This TCR was sampled from an adult woman who had mild COVID-19 (a few samples of this study predate the infection). Cell type and time point are not known. The chain employs TRBV10-2 and TRBJ1-5; D is possibly TRBD1 (5 bases). What was sequenced was PBMCs or a T cell subset sorted from them (not recorded which). The CDR3: CASSEGGGQPQHF. The CDR3 bases are TGCGCCAGCAGTGAGGGGGGGGGTCAGCCCCAGCATTTT.